Listed below are T cell receptor beta chains from one sample, sequenced in a study of identical twins. TCRdb re-analysed the 5' RACE reads in MiXCR, keeping a single row per CDR3 protein. The data contain 400,000 to 500,000 distinct CDR3 sequences, roughly 13% of them singletons. These same data were also listed under a study on yellow fever vaccine responses in identical twins.

The sequencing sample was made of CD4+ T cells sorted from blood. These receptors all come from a woman aged 18-35 years in good health. The CDR3 runs from the conserved cysteine through the conserved F or W. A D gene is named only where the DNA matches it firmly. Not all rows give a size; the values are once, few, many and, for expanded clones, a class.

J gene | V gene | clone size | D gene | CDR3 DNA | CDR3 protein
TRBJ1-2 | TRBV10-3 | - | - | TGTGCCATCAGTGAGGGAGTAGCTAACTATGGCTACACCTTC | CAISEGVANYGYTF
TRBJ2-1 | TRBV20-1 | - | - | TGCAGTGCTAGAGAGGTCGCCTTTTACAATGAGCAGTTCTTC | CSAREVAFYNEQFF
TRBJ2-5 | TRBV5-1 | - | TRBD2 | TGCGCCAGCAGCGCCGGACTAGCGGGGGGCGCGGAGACCCAGTACTTC | CASSAGLAGGAETQYF
TRBJ2-3 | TRBV20-1 | few | - | TGCAGTGCTTTCGACAGCCGGAGCACAGATACGCAGTATTTT | CSAFDSRSTDTQYF
TRBJ2-5 | TRBV18 | few | - | TGTGCCAGCTCCACCCAATACCAAGAGACCCAGTACTTC | CASSTQYQETQYF
TRBJ2-3 | TRBV7-8 | - | TRBD2 | TGTGCCAGCAGGCGGAGCGGGGGCCTAGCGGGGGCGCGCCTCACAGATACGCAGTATTTT | CASRRSGGLAGARLTDTQYF
TRBJ2-2 | TRBV20-1 | - | TRBD1 | TGCAGTGCGAGAAATCCGGGACAGATGAACACCGGGGAGCTGTTTTTT | CSARNPGQMNTGELFF
TRBJ2-2 | TRBV29-1 | many | - | TGCAGCGGGGGACAGAACACCGGGGAGCTGTTTTTT | CSGGQNTGELFF
TRBJ2-2 | TRBV18 | few | - | TGTGCCAGCTCAATACGGACAGCTCAGGGGAACGGGGAGCTGTTTTTT | CASSIRTAQGNGELFF
TRBJ2-7 | TRBV5-1 | - | TRBD1 | TGCGCCAGCAGCCCAATTTCAAAAGGGGGCGACGAGCAGTACTTC | CASSPISKGGDEQYF
TRBJ2-7 | TRBV30 | - | TRBD2 | TGTGCCTGCCCCCGTCCCCTAACTAGCGGGGGTTTCGAGCAGTACTTC | CACPRPLTSGGFEQYF
TRBJ2-3 | TRBV10-3 | - | - | TGTGCCACCCTCCGGGGCTATAGCACAGATACGCAGTATTTT | CATLRGYSTDTQYF
TRBJ1-1 | TRBV6-2/TRBV6-3 | few | - | TGTGCCAGCAGAAAAGGGACAACCCAATCGAACACTGAAGCTTTCTTT | CASRKGTTQSNTEAFF
TRBJ2-1 | TRBV6-2/TRBV6-3 | few | - | TGTGCCAGCAGCGTGGGGACTTACTCCTACAATGAGCAGTTCTTC | CASSVGTYSYNEQFF
TRBJ2-5 | TRBV6-2/TRBV6-3 | few | TRBD2 | TGTGCCAGCAGTTCCCTACTAGCGGACCTGGGGGAGACCCAGTACTTC | CASSSLLADLGETQYF
TRBJ2-2 | TRBV10-3 | - | TRBD2 | TGTGCCATCAGTGACGCTAGCGGCAAGAACACCGGGGAGCTGTTTTTT | CAISDASGKNTGELFF